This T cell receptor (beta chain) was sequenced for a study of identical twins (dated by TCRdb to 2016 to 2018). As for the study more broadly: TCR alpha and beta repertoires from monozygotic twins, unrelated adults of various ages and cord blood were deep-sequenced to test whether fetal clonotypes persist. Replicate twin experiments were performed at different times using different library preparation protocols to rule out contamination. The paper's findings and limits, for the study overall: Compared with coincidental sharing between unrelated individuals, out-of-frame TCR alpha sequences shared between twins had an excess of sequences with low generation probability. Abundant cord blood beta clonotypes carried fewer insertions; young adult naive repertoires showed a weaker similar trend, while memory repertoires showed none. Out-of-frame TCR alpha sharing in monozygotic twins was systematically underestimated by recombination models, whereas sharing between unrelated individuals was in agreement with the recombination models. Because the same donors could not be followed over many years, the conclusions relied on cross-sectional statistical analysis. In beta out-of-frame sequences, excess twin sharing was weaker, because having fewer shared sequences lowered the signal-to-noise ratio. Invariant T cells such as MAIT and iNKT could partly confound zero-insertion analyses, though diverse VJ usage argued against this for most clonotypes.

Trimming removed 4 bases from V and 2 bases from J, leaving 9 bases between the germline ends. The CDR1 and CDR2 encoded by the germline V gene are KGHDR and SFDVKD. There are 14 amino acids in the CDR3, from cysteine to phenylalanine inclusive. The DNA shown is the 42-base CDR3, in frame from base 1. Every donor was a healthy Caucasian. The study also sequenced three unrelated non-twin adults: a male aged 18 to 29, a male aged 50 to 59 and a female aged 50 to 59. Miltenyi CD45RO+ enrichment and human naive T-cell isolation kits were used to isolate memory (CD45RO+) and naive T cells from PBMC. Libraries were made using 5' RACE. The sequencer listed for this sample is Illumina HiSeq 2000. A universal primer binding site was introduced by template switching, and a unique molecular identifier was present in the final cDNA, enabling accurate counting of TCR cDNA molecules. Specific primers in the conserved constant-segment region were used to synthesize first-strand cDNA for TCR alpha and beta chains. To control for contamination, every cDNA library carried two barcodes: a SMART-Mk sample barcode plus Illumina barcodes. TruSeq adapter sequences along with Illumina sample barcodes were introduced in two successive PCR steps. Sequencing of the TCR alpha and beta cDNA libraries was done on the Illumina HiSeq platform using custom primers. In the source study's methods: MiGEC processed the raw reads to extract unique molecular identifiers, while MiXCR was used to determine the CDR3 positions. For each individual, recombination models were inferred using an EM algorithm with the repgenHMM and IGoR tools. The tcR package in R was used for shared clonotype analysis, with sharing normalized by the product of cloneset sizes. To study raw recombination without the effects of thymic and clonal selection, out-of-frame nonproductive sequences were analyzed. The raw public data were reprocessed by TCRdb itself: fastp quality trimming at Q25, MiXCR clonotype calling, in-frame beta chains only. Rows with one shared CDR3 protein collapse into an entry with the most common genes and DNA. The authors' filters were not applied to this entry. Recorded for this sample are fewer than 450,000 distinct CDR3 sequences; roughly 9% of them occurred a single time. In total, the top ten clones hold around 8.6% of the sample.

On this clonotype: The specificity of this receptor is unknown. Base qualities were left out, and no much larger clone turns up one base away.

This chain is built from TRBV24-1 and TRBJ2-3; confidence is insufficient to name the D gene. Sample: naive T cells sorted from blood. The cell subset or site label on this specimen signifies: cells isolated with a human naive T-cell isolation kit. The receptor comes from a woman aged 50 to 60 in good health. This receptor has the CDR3 CATSDRFFTDTQYF. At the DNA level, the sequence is TGTGCCACCAGTGACAGATTTTTCACAGATACGCAGTATTTT.